The present T cell receptor beta chain was sequenced within a study of blood T cell repertoires in COVID-19. Study as a whole: PBMCs, B-cell-depleted T cells, or T cells provided the cDNA or gDNA that made up the material.

One Seattle source followed patients from active infection through their disease course. This clone occurred once. With 6 bases removed from V and 2 bases from J, the gap between germline ends came to 14 bases. This CDR3 has 15 residues. The germline V gene has CDR1 MNHEY and CDR2 SVGAGI. Per the original data handling: Researchers report that nucleated cell counts were estimated from reference gene primer amplification. Data came from immunoSEQ multiplex PCR; TCRdb stores just in-frame clones and leaves some out. Clone size and V and J calls were adopted from that table, with D and trimming inferred from the DNA. The sample lists over 400,000 clones; around 90% were seen once.

The material sequenced was peripheral blood. This chain connects TRBV6-5 to TRBJ1-5; D is undetermined. The receptor's source is a woman aged 45-59 years with COVID-19, enrolled during active disease. The CDR3 coding sequence is TGTGCCAGCAGCCAAGGGAGCCGGGGCAATCAGCCCCAGCATTTT. Its protein product is CASSQGSRGNQPQHF.